A single sample gave rise to the 8 T cell receptor beta chains below, sequenced in a study of T cells after yellow fever vaccination. Using its own MiXCR run on the 5' RACE reads, TCRdb lists one record per CDR3 protein. Of around 320,000 distinct CDR3 sequences in the sample, around 8.6% were seen once. The sequencing used CD4+ T cells sorted from PBMCs, collected 5 days after the yellow fever booster vaccination. These TCRs come from a man aged 18-30 years who received the YFV17D yellow fever vaccine.

J is TRBJ2-2 and V is TRBV9; 7 nucleotides line up with TRBD1. The trim removed 1 base at V and 1 base at J, leaving 4 bases unmatched. The CDR3 is made up of 16 amino acids. The germline V gene has CDR1 SGDLS and CDR2 YYNGEE. The CDR3: CASSVLQGMNTGELFF. The CDR3 DNA reads as TGTGCCAGCAGCGTACTACAGGGGATGAACACCGGGGAGCTGTTTTTT.

This clonotype has a handful of counts. V gene TRBV18 combines with J gene TRBJ1-1, with D possibly matching TRBD1 (6 bases). The V gene's germline CDR1 is KGHSH and CDR2 LQKENI. The CDR3 length is 14 residues. V lost 3 bases and J 7 bases, leaving 15 bases between the germline ends. CDR3 sequence (DNA): TGTGCCAGCTCACCCTCGACAGGTCGGGTTGAAGCTTTCTTT. Protein: CASSPSTGRVEAFF.

Many counts were recorded for this clonotype. The J gene is TRBJ1-1, the V gene TRBV5-1, with TRBD1 matching 9 bases. Germline V gene data show CDR1 as SGHRS and CDR2 as YFSETQ. CDR3 length: 15 amino acids. The V and J ends lost 0 bases and 5 bases, in that order; junction bases with no gene match: 5. DNA of the CDR3: TGCGCCAGCAGCTTGGGGGACAGGGCGGGGACTGAAGCTTTCTTT. This sequence encodes CASSLGDRAGTEAFF.

V is TRBV6-2 or TRBV6-3 and J is TRBJ1-1, with 8 bases aligning to TRBD1. With 5 bases clipped from V and 2 bases from J, the junction kept 4 bases outside the gene matches. Per the germline V gene, CDR1 is MNHEY and CDR2 is SVGEGT. The CDR3 sequence is 14 residues long. CDR3 sequence reads: CASSVQGGNTEAFF. The DNA for the CDR3 is TGTGCCAGCAGTGTACAGGGGGGCAACACTGAAGCTTTCTTT.

The sample holds many counts of this clonotype. The chain is built from TRBV30 and TRBJ2-7, with TRBD1 matching 7 bases. This CDR3 spans 14 amino acids. The germline CDR1 and CDR2 sequences are GTSNPN and SVGIG (reference sequence). V lost 0 bases and J lost 5; bases outside the gene matches: 7. CDR3: CAWSVLRGWHEQYF. The CDR3 coding sequence is TGTGCCTGGAGTGTACTCAGGGGGTGGCACGAGCAGTACTTC.

This clonotype was detected only a few times. The chain joins TRBV10-3 to TRBJ2-3, with 7 bases matching TRBD2. The CDR3 loop spans 16 amino acids. Losses at the gene ends were 5 bases for V and 3 bases for J; bases not matched to a gene: 11. In germline, CDR1 is ENHRY, CDR2 SYGVKD. The CDR3 bases are TGTGCCATCAGTCCCCCGGCGGGGAGGGGAACAGATACGCAGTATTTT. This codes for CAISPPAGRGTDTQYF.

The gene calls are TRBV19 and TRBJ2-1, with TRBD2 matching 9 bases. Germline lookup yields CDR1 LNHDA and CDR2 SQIVND (reference sequence). The CDR3 extends over 17 amino acids. V dropped 4 bases and J dropped 0; count of bases not matched to a gene: 7. CDR3 in DNA: TGTGCCAGTAGTACCCGTTTGCGGGGGGGCTCCTACAATGAGCAGTTCTTC. Translation: CASSTRLRGGSYNEQFF.

The J gene is TRBJ2-7, the V gene TRBV10-3; 13 bases match TRBD2. Germline V gene sequence: CDR1 ENHRY, CDR2 SYGVKD. V was clipped by 5 bases and J by 4 bases; unmatched bases: 5. This CDR3 is 15 amino acids long. The CDR3 sequence: CAISTSGGASYEQYV. CDR3 bases: TGTGCCATCAGTACTAGCGGGGGGGCGTCTTACGAGCAGTACGTC.